The text below deals with one TCR beta chain. Its cognate antigen is unknown. This record belongs to a study of response to subunit inactivated influenza vaccine. The study's findings and limits: T cells newly recruited by each seasonal influenza vaccination are few, the authors suggested.

TCRdb itself ran the RT-PCR reads through MiXCR, one entry per CDR3 protein. This table has hundreds of thousands of distinct CDR3 sequences, around a sixth appearing once. This CDR3 has 16 amino acids. The V and J ends lost 3 bases and 6 bases respectively, with 18 bases between them. The germline V gene encodes CDR1 SGHRS and CDR2 YFSETQ. The input for sequencing was PBMCs from blood, taken about 11 days after vaccination. The receptor was derived from a middle-aged man who received an inactivated influenza vaccine. This chain links TRBV5-1 with TRBJ1-4; D is undetermined. CDR3 sequence reads: CASSSGRGWVDEKLFF. As DNA, the CDR3 is TGCGCCAGCAGCTCCGGACGGGGATGGGTTGATGAAAAACTGTTTTTT.